This entry features one TCR beta chain sequence. This sample was included in a study of blood T cell repertoires in COVID-19. Study summary: From T cells, B-cell-depleted T cells, or PBMCs came the material, which was cDNA or gDNA.

Trimming shortened V by 4 bases and J by 7 bases, and 11 bases separated the two germline ends. This CDR3 has 14 residues. Germline V gene lookup returns CDR1 SEHNR and CDR2 FQNEAQ (reference sequence). Method: immunoSEQ multiplex PCR; TCRdb's copy keeps in-frame clones and lacks some. Of about 97,000 clones in the sample, around 88% are singletons; the top ten hold around 1.9%. The source is a man in his forties or fifties with COVID-19, enrolled during active disease. The source material was peripheral blood. V and J are TRBV7-9 and TRBJ1-6; weak D call: TRBD1 (6 bases). The CDR3 region has the DNA TGTGCCAGCAGCTGGGAGGGGGACAATTCACCCCTCCACTTT. This encodes CASSWEGDNSPLHF.